This T cell receptor beta chain was identified in a study of CD8+ T cells in alopecia areata. About the research overall: It was oral tofacitinib, at 5 to 10 mg twice daily, that treated patients received. Study-wide findings and caveats: Shared TCR sequences were less clear between patients than in mice, possibly partly from HLA diversity. For lesional scalp, especially alopecia totalis/universalis, clonality was higher than in normal scalp.

Lesional scalp punch biopsies and peripheral blood were collected from alopecia areata patients. Comments on this clone: Its antigen is not known.

Sequencing used cDNA as its template, made by extracting RNA and reverse transcribing it. Only in-frame clones appear in the TCRdb table, and some are missing; sequencing was by immunoSEQ multiplex PCR. The profile shows roughly 130,000 clones, roughly 54% of them singletons. The sequence came from a human donor with alopecia areata. The specimen was CD4+ T cells sorted from blood, collected at week 0.

CDR3 protein: CASQKAGGIDTQYF. CDR3 sequence (DNA): TGTGCCAGTCAAAAAGCGGGAGGGATAGATACGCAGTATTTT. This chain links TRBV28 with TRBJ2-3, with 10 bases aligning to TRBD2. The CDR3 length is 14 residues. The germline V gene encodes CDR1 MDHEN and CDR2 SYDVKM. Losses at the gene ends were 9 bases for V and 5 bases for J; bases not matched to a gene: 8.